These 17 T cell receptor beta chains were all obtained from the same sample, sequenced in a study of response to subunit inactivated influenza vaccine. TCRdb ran MiXCR on the RT-PCR reads and lists one entry per CDR3 protein. This table has about 800,000 distinct CDR3 sequences, around 20% appearing once. The source was PBMCs from blood, collected 5 to 6 days after vaccination. The origin of the receptors is a middle-aged man who received an inactivated influenza vaccine.

The chain joins TRBV11-2 to TRBJ2-5; D might be TRBD1 (5 bases). V was clipped by 5 bases and J by 3 bases, with 10 bases between them. The germline V gene encodes CDR1 SGHAT and CDR2 FQNNGV. This CDR3 contains 13 residues. CDR3: CASSVRQKETQYF. The CDR3 DNA follows: TGTGCCAGCAGCGTTAGACAGAAAGAGACCCAGTACTTC.

This clonotype was seen a few times. V usage is TRBV3-1 and J usage is TRBJ2-3; D might be TRBD2 (7 bases). CDR3 size: 16 residues. Germline assignment: CDR1 LGHDT and CDR2 YNNKEL (reference sequence). The germline V and J ends were trimmed by 5 bases and 4 bases, with 19 bases remaining between them. CDR3 sequence reads: CASSGRGRGIADTQYF. CDR3 nucleotide sequence: TGTGCCAGCAGCGGTAGGGGGAGGGGTATCGCAGATACGCAGTATTTT.

This clonotype occurred once. CDR3 in amino acids: CASSLRSSPQYF. In nucleotides, the CDR3 is TGTGCCAGCAGCTTACGGTCTTCCCCGCAGTATTTT. V and J are TRBV5-6 and TRBJ2-3, with D unclear. Germline CDR1 and CDR2: SGHDT and YYEEEE. Trimming pared 2 bases from V and 10 bases from J, leaving 11 bases between. This CDR3 is 12 amino acids long.

This clonotype appeared a few times. This chain connects TRBV5-1 to TRBJ2-5; perhaps TRBD2 as D (7 bases). The CDR3 runs to 14 residues. Germline V gives CDR1 SGHRS, CDR2 YFSETQ. The germline V and J ends were trimmed by 2 bases and 5 bases, with 13 bases remaining between them. The CDR3 bases are TGCGCCAGCAGCTTCGAGGGGGGGTCGGAGACCCAGTACTTC. Translation: CASSFEGGSETQYF.

This clonotype occurred a few times. This CDR3 reads CSVGDRGSDTQYF. The CDR3, as DNA: TGCAGCGTGGGGGACAGGGGCTCAGATACGCAGTATTTT. The V and J genes are TRBV29-1 and TRBJ2-3; 10 positions match TRBD1. CDR3 length: 13 residues. Germline V gene sequence: CDR1 SQVTM, CDR2 ANQGSEA. The V segment lost 6 bases and the J segment 4 bases; nucleotides outside the gene matches: 4.

This clonotype was seen a few times. The chain joins TRBV12-3 or TRBV12-4 to TRBJ2-5; unclear D gene. Trimming took off 5 bases at V and 9 bases at J, with 16 bases between the two ends. This CDR3 is built from 13 residues. CDR3 bases: TGTGCCAGCAGTAAGGGCTCGGGCCTTGCCCAGTACTTC. As protein: CASSKGSGLAQYF.

The table lists this clonotype with a few counts. This sequence joins TRBV5-1 and TRBJ2-7; unclear D gene. Trimming shortened V by 1 base and J by 0 bases, and 8 bases separated the two germline ends. Germline CDR1 reads SGHRS; CDR2 reads YFSETQ. The CDR3 is made up of 14 amino acids. CDR3 in amino acids: CASSLIADSYEQYF. In DNA, the CDR3 is TGCGCCAGCAGCTTGATCGCAGACTCCTACGAGCAGTACTTC.

The gene calls are TRBV6-5 and TRBJ1-3, with no clear D. Trimming pared 6 bases from V and 0 bases from J, leaving 12 bases between. CDR1 is MNHEY, CDR2 SVGAGI, per germline. This CDR3 has 15 amino acids. The CDR3 sequence is CASSYTARSGNTIYF. Written as DNA, the CDR3 is TGTGCCAGCAGCTACACAGCGCGCTCTGGAAACACCATATATTTT.

This clonotype appeared a few times. The chain joins TRBV20-1 to TRBJ2-5, with 10 bases identical to TRBD1. V lost 6 bases and J lost 6; bases outside the gene matches: 7. Germline V gene lookup returns CDR1 DFQATT and CDR2 SNEGSKA (reference sequence). This CDR3 spans 13 amino acids. The CDR3, as DNA: TGCAGTGCCGAGGACAGGGGGAGAAAGACCCAGTACTTC. It specifies CSAEDRGRKTQYF.

This clonotype was detected only a few times. For the CDR3, the DNA is TGTGCCAGCAGCCCCAGGGGAGCAGAGAAGCCCTACGAGCAGTACTTC. Translating gives CASSPRGAEKPYEQYF. The chain is built from TRBV3-1 and TRBJ2-7; D perhaps matches TRBD1 (6 bases). Trimming removed 4 bases from V and 2 bases from J, with 18 bases in between. Germline assignment: CDR1 LGHDT and CDR2 YNNKEL (reference sequence). The CDR3 has 16 residues.

V gene TRBV6-5 combines with J gene TRBJ2-7; 7 bases map to TRBD1. Germline CDR1 MNHEY, CDR2 SVGAGI. V lost 4 bases to trimming and J lost 3 bases; unmatched junction nucleotides: 6. The CDR3 length is 14 residues. The CDR3 loop reads CASSSGAGGYEQYF. The CDR3 DNA reads as TGTGCCAGCAGTTCTGGGGCAGGGGGCTACGAGCAGTACTTC.

This clonotype was seen ten or more times. The chain uses TRBV12-3 or TRBV12-4 and TRBJ2-7, with D perhaps given as TRBD1 or TRBD2 (5 bases each). This CDR3 region has 13 residues. Trimming left V 3 bases short and J 3 bases short, with 9 bases between. CDR3 nucleotides: TGTGCCAGCAGTTTGGGGGTTCACTACGAGCAGTACTTC. Translating it yields CASSLGVHYEQYF.

In this sample, this clonotype turned up a few times. This sequence joins TRBV18 and TRBJ2-2, with D hard to call. Trimming took 6 bases from V and 3 from J, leaving 11 bases between them. The CDR3 has 14 amino acids. The germline V gene has CDR1 KGHSH and CDR2 LQKENI. DNA for the CDR3: TGTGCCAGCTCCCGCGACACGCACACCGGGGAGCTGTTTTTT. Amino acid sequence: CASSRDTHTGELFF.

In this sample, this clonotype turned up a few times. The V call is TRBV7-2, the J call TRBJ2-7; D may be TRBD2 (6 bases). The germline V gene has CDR1 SGHTA and CDR2 FQGNSA. V shed 1 base and J shed 2 bases, with 9 bases lying between them. This CDR3 contains 14 residues. CDR3 coding DNA: TGTGCCAGCAGCTTAGGGGGGGTCCCCTACGAGCAGTACTTC. Protein sequence: CASSLGGVPYEQYF.

The V call is TRBV15, the J call TRBJ2-7; 10 nucleotides align to TRBD1. V lost 2 bases to trimming and J lost 4 bases; unmatched junction nucleotides: 5. CDR1 is LNHNV, CDR2 YYDKDF, per germline (reference sequence). This CDR3 is 15 amino acids long. For the CDR3, the DNA is TGTGCCACCAGCAGAAGACAGGGGGCGGGATACGAGCAGTACTTC. This translates into CATSRRQGAGYEQYF.

V and J are TRBV11-1 and TRBJ2-5; weak D call: TRBD1 (5 bases). There are 14 residues in the CDR3. V dropped 5 bases and J dropped 2 bases, with 12 bases sitting between them. CDR1 is SGHAT and CDR2 is FQDESV in the germline V gene (reference sequence). CDR3 bases: TGTGCCAGCAGCAGCAGGGTTCGTCAAGAGACCCAGTACTTC. It encodes CASSSRVRQETQYF.

This clonotype was observed a few times. The chain uses TRBV20-1 and TRBJ2-5, with 12 bases matching TRBD1. With V trimmed by 0 bases and J by 5 bases, 4 bases remained unmatched. The length of the CDR3 is 15 residues. CDR1 is DFQATT, CDR2 SNEGSKA, per germline (reference sequence). CDR3 nucleotides: TGCAGTGCTAGAGACGGGACAGGGGGCAGGGAGACCCAGTACTTC. Amino acids: CSARDGTGGRETQYF.